The TCR delta chain under discussion was sequenced for a study of gamma-delta T cells after stem cell transplantation. In its sample, this clone ranks as large. Germline values: CDR1 TSWWSYY, CDR2 QGS. This CDR3 contains 13 residues. V lost 10 bases and J lost 0, with 12 bases in between. TCRdb reran clone calling via CATT on the RT-PCR reads. The sample yields over a thousand delta-chain clones, approximately 3.6% seen once. J is TRDJ1 and V is TRDV1, with D unresolved. The sample was gamma-delta T cells. The TCR originated in a human donor. It is not recorded whose cells these are; they may come from a transplant donor. Here the CDR3 reads CAPDEEDTDKLIF. The CDR3 coding sequence is TGTGCTCCCGACGAGGAGGACACCGATAAACTCATCTTT.